The 10 T cell receptor beta chains below come from one sample, sequenced in a study of CD8+CD57+ T cells in acquired aplastic anemia. Investigators profiled TCR beta VDJ and CDR3 from genomic DNA template. TCRdb re-called the reads with MiXCR, one entry per CDR3 protein. The sample lists hundreds of thousands of distinct CDR3 sequences, about two thirds occurring once. The sequenced sample was sorted CD4+, CD8+, or CD8+CD57+ T cells (not recorded which) from PBMCs. These receptor sequences come from a human donor in good health, serving as a control.

This clonotype was found once. One junction end does not reproduce the germline sequence, and a read error may be involved. This chain joins TRBV5-1 and TRBJ1-2, with a possible D match to TRBD1 (5 bases). CDR1 is SGHRS and CDR2 is YFSETQ in the germline V gene. CDR3 length equals 13 residues. CDR3 protein: CASSRTSGGSYTF. CDR3 DNA: TGTGCCAGCAGCAGGACTAGCGGGGGGTCCTACACCTTC.

The V call is TRBV15, the J call TRBJ2-3, with D possibly being TRBD2 (5 bases). The germline V gene encodes CDR1 LNHNV and CDR2 YYDKDF (reference sequence). This CDR3 is built from 16 residues. V lost 1 base and J 1 base, leaving 12 bases between the germline ends. CDR3 sequence: CATSRGGLPGTDTQYF. CDR3 bases: TGTGCCACCAGCAGAGGAGGGCTCCCGGGCACAGATACGCAGTATTTT.

This clonotype appeared many times. The CDR3 loop reads CSARDRWDSNSYNEQFF. The CDR3 DNA reads as TGCAGTGCTAGAGACCGATGGGACAGCAACTCCTACAATGAGCAGTTCTTC. The V and J genes are TRBV20-1 and TRBJ2-1, with 7 bases lining up with TRBD1. Germline loops: CDR1 DFQATT, CDR2 SNEGSKA (reference sequence). The CDR3 consists of 17 residues. J lost 0 bases, V lost 0 bases, and 8 bases had no gene match.

This chain uses TRBV20-1 with TRBJ2-7; D is possibly TRBD2 (6 bases). V shed 8 bases and J shed 6 bases, with 20 bases lying between them. The CDR3 sequence is 13 residues long. Germline V gives CDR1 DFQATT, CDR2 SNEGSKA (reference sequence). CDR3 loop: CSTTTGEAGEQYF. In DNA form, the CDR3 reads TGCAGTACCACTACGGGGGAGGCCGGCGAGCAGTACTTC.

The CDR3 spells CATSPGTADNSPLHF. The CDR3 coding sequence is TGTGCCACCTCACCCGGGACAGCCGATAATTCACCCCTCCACTTT. V is TRBV6-5 and J is TRBJ1-6, with TRBD1 matching over 7 bases. This CDR3 has 15 amino acids. V was clipped by 10 bases and J by 5 bases; unmatched bases: 11. Looked up from germline, CDR1 is MNHEY and CDR2 is SVGAGI.

Comments on this clonotype: Mismatch with germline at one junction end may stem from a read error. The V gene is TRBV7-2, the J gene TRBJ1-1; D remains ambiguous. The CDR3 is made up of 15 amino acids. Per the germline V gene, CDR1 is SGHTA and CDR2 is FQGNSA. The CDR3 bases are TGTGCCAGCAGCACATGGGCAGGCAGGAACACTGACGCTTTCTTT. Translated: CASSTWAGRNTDAFF.

Notes on this clonotype: One junction end does not reproduce the germline sequence, and a read error may be involved. The J gene is TRBJ1-2, the V gene TRBV2; 9 nucleotides line up with TRBD1. The CDR3 spans 13 residues. The V gene's germline CDR1 is SNHLY and CDR2 FYNNEI. The CDR3 sequence is CASIGGTGSGYTF. In DNA, the CDR3 is TGCGCCAGCATTGGAGGGACAGGGAGTGGCTACACCTTC.

About this clonotype: Germline and junction disagree at one end, which may indicate a read error. The rearrangement joins TRBV15 to TRBJ1-6, with D unresolved. The CDR3 loop spans 15 amino acids. Germline V gene data show CDR1 as LNHNV and CDR2 as YYDKDF (reference sequence). The CDR3 is CATSRDEAANYGYTF. The CDR3, as DNA: TGTGCCACCAGCAGAGACGAGGCCGCTAATTATGGCTACACCTTT. The full variable domain, in which reference TRBV15 and TRBJ1-6 provide the parts outside the CDR3, is DAMVIQNPRYQVTQFGKPVTLSCSQTLNHNVMYWYQQKSSQAPKLLFHYYDKDFNNEADTPDNFQSRRPNTSFCFLDIRSPGLGDTAMYLCATSRDEAANYGYTFGNGTRLTVT.

This clonotype was seen ten or more times. The chain joins TRBV7-9 to TRBJ2-5, with 8 bases that match TRBD2. Germline-derived CDR1 and CDR2 are SEHNR and FQNEAQ (reference sequence). The CDR3 runs 17 residues. The junction had 18 bases not matched to a gene; V was cut back by 5 bases and J by 7 bases. CDR3 in amino acids: CASSRSASGLLFGTQYF. Written as DNA, the CDR3 is TGTGCCAGCAGCAGGTCGGCTAGCGGGCTCCTCTTCGGGACCCAGTACTTC. Full variable domain (rest looked up from reference TRBV7-9 and TRBJ2-5): DTGVSQNPRHKITKRGQNVTFRCDPISEHNRLYWYRQTLGQGPEFLTYFQNEAQLEKSRLLSDRFSAERPKGSFSTLEIQRTEQGDSAMYLCASSRSASGLLFGTQYFGPGTRLLVL.

The V call is TRBV11-2, the J call TRBJ1-5; TRBD1 matches 7 bases. The CDR3 contains 16 residues. CDR1 and CDR2 (germline): SGHAT, FQNNGV. J was trimmed by 6 bases and V by 6 bases; bases with no gene match: 14. This CDR3 is CASRLNLQGLGQPQHF. The DNA for the CDR3 is TGTGCCAGCAGATTAAACCTACAGGGGTTGGGTCAGCCCCAGCATTTT.